This T cell receptor beta chain was sequenced in a study of cytomegalovirus exposure and HLA in healthy donors. Study outcomes and limitations: In a later analysis, across HLA loci, associated TCR counts were highest for DRB1, lowest for HLA-C. Reportedly, fewer N-insertions than the approximately 690-donor mean appeared in an Asian-associated ancestry cluster in a later analysis. Reportedly, diagnosis of cytomegalovirus status by the classifier showed high specificity and sensitivity. Being indistinguishable, some V segments were excluded, TRBV6-2 and TRBV6-3 among them.

The study ran its PCR with 60 Vbeta and 13 Jbeta primers. Measured with immunoSEQ multiplex PCR; TCRdb has only the in-frame clones, and not every one. Among 120,000 to 150,000 clones, around 75% were seen once, and the ten largest hold 3.3%. This clone appeared once. Its antigen is undetermined. Looked up from germline, CDR1 is MGHRA and CDR2 is YSYEKL. The length of the CDR3 is 15 residues. The germline V and J ends were trimmed by 4 bases and 4 bases, with 17 bases remaining between them. Sequencing was carried out using PBMCs. The chain combines TRBV4-1 with TRBJ2-7; weak D call: TRBD2 (6 bases). The receptor was derived from a man in his forties in good health and CMV-seronegative. DNA of the CDR3: TGCGCCAGCAGCCGGGGGGAAATGGTAGGGTACGAGCAGTACTTC. Translated: CASSRGEMVGYEQYF.